Listed below are T cell receptor beta chains from one sample, sequenced in a study of blood T cell repertoires in COVID-19. The assay was immunoSEQ multiplex PCR, and TCRdb's table has in-frame clones only and misses some. The table has 30,000 to 45,000 clones, around 86% seen once. Sequenced sample: peripheral blood. The receptors were gathered from a human donor in a cohort sampled during active COVID-19. The CDR3 runs from the conserved cysteine through the conserved F or W. Fields, in order: V gene, J gene, D gene, CDR3 DNA, CDR3 protein. A D gene is named only where the DNA matches it firmly.

>TRBV3-1/TRBV3-2|TRBJ1-4|TRBD1
TGTGCCAGCAGCCATGGGACAGGGAGGCGTGAAAAACTGTTTTTT
CASSHGTGRREKLFF
>TRBV18|TRBJ2-1|TRBD1
TGTGCCAGCTCAGCCGGGACAGGGGAGTTTGAGCAGTTCTTC
CASSAGTGEFEQFF
>TRBV7-9|TRBJ2-7|TRBD1
TGTGCCAGCAGCGCCAACACAGGGGACGAGCAGTACTTC
CASSANTGDEQYF
>TRBV28|TRBJ2-3|TRBD1
TGTGCCAGCAGTTTAGACAGGGTCGTGGATACGCAGTATTTT
CASSLDRVVDTQYF
>TRBV28|TRBJ1-1|NA
TGTGCCAGCAGTTCCGGCCTGAGGGCTGAAGCTTTCTTT
CASSSGLRAEAFF
>TRBV14|TRBJ2-7|NA
TGTGCCAGCAGCCAACGAGAGTCCTACGAGCAGTACTTC
CASSQRESYEQYF
>TRBV19|TRBJ1-2|TRBD1
TGTGCCAGTAGCCTCCAGGGGGCGAATAACTATGGCTACACCTTC
CASSLQGANNYGYTF
>TRBV14|TRBJ2-5|NA
TGTGCCAGCAGCCAAGCACCGGAGGCCTCCCGTGTACAGACCCAGTACTTC
CASSQAPEASRVQTQYF
>TRBV18|TRBJ2-4|NA
TGTGCCAGCTCACCCCAGGGGTACGCCAAAAACATTCAGTACTTC
CASSPQGYAKNIQYF
>TRBV3-1/TRBV3-2|TRBJ2-1|TRBD2
TGTGCCAGCAGCCGCACTAGCGGGGGGCTTAACAATGAGCAGTTCTTC
CASSRTSGGLNNEQFF